This T cell receptor beta chain was identified during a study of cytomegalovirus exposure and HLA in healthy donors. Study-level information: Of the donors genotyped, 398 in all, around 76% fell in the Caucasian-associated ancestry cluster. Whole-study results and caveats: For presence/absence analyses, sequencing depth was assumed to be roughly uniform across donors. V- and J-gene trimming of TCR beta was linked (in a later analysis) to a missense DCLRE1C variant. The classifier was said to identify cytomegalovirus status with high specificity and sensitivity.

13 Jbeta primers and 60 Vbeta primers were used for the PCR. The protocol was immunoSEQ multiplex PCR, while the TCRdb copy is restricted to in-frame clones and leaves out a portion. The sample consists of under 200,000 clones, roughly 80% of them appearing once. Note on this clone: Its matching antigen is unknown.

In germline, CDR1 is LNHDA, CDR2 SQIVND (reference sequence). This CDR3 region has 15 residues. Deletions cut 7 bases from V and 4 bases from J, with 20 bases between. The genes are TRBV19 and TRBJ2-7; perhaps TRBD1 as D (6 bases). The sequence came from a man aged 18 to 29 in good health and CMV-seropositive. Sequenced: PBMCs. Written as DNA, the CDR3 is TGTGCCAGTACCCCTTCCGGGGACATAGGGTACGAGCAGTACTTC. Protein: CASTPSGDIGYEQYF.